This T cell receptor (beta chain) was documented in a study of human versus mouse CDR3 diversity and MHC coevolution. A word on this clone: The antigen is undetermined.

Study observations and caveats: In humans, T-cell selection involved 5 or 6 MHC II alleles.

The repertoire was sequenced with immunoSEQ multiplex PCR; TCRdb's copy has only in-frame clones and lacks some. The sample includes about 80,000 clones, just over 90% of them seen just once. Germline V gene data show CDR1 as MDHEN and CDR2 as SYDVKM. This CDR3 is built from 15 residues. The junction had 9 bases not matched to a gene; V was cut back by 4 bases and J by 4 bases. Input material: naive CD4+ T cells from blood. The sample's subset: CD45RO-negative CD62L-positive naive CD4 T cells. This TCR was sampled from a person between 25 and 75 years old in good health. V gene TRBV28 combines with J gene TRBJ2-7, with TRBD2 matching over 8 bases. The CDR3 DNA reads TGTGCCAGCAGTTCACCAGCGGGAGTCATGTACGAGCAGTACTTC. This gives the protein CASSSPAGVMYEQYF.